This T cell receptor (beta chain) was found in a study of CD8+ T cells in alopecia areata. Study findings and constraints: Many expanded lesional clones stayed in scalp and blood while on tofacitinib. Alopecia totalis/universalis scalp especially showed more expanded CD8+ clones than normal scalp.

Points on this clone: The antigen is undetermined.

Sample treatment: oral pan-JAK inhibitor, 5-10 mg twice daily. Obtained from alopecia areata patients were lesional scalp punch biopsies along with peripheral blood. Cell sorting on a FACSAria was used to separate CD4+ and CD8+ T cells from the PBMCs. Following RNA extraction, reverse transcription yielded cDNA that acted as the sequencing template. Only in-frame clones appear in the TCRdb table, and some are missing; sequencing was by immunoSEQ multiplex PCR. There are 190,000 or so clones in the sample; 45% to 65% occur only once, and approximately 3.5% lies in the top ten. This clonotype originated in a human donor with alopecia areata. The sample in question was CD4+ T cells sorted from blood, obtained at week 4, from a patient treated with tofacitinib.

The CDR3 protein is CASSVGGQAVNYGYTF. The DNA of the CDR3 is TGTGCCAGCAGCGTAGGAGGGCAGGCCGTCAACTATGGCTACACCTTC. The chain couples TRBV9 to TRBJ1-2; D call uncertain. This CDR3 is built from 16 residues. Per the germline V gene, CDR1 is SGDLS and CDR2 is YYNGEE. Trimming removed 0 bases from V and 2 bases from J, with 14 bases in between.